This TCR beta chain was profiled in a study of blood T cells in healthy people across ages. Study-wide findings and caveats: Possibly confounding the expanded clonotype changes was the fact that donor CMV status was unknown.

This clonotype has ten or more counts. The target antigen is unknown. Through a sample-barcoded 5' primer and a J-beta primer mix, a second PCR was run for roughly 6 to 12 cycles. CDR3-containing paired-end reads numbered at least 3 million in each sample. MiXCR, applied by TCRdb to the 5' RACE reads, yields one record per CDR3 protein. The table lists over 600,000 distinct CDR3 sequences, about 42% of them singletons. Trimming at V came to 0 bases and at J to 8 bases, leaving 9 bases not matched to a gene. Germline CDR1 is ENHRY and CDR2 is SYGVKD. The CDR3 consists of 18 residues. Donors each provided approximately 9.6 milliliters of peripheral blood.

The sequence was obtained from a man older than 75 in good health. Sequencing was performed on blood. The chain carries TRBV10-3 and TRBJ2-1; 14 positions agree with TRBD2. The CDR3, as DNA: TGTGCCATCAGTGAGTCGAGTCCCCAGGGACTAGCGGGAGATGAGCAGTTCTTC. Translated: CAISESSPQGLAGDEQFF.